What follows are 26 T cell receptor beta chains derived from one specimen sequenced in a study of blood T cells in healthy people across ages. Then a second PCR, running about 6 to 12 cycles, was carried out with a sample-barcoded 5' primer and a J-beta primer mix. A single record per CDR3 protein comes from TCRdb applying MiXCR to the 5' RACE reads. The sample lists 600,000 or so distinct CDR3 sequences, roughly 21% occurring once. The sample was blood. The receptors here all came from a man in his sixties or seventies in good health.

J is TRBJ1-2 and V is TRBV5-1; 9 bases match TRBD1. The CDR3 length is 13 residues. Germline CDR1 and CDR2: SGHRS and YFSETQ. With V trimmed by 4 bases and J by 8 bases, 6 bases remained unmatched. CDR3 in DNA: TGCGCCAGCAGCAAGGACAGGGGAAAAGGCTACACCTTC. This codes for CASSKDRGKGYTF.

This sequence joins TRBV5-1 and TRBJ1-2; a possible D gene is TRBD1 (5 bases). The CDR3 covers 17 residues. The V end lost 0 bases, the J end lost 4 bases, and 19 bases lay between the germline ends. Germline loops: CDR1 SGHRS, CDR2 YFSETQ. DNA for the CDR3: TGCGCCAGCAGCTTGGAGGGGACTACACTCCCCGTCTATGGCTACACCTTC. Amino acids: CASSLEGTTLPVYGYTF.

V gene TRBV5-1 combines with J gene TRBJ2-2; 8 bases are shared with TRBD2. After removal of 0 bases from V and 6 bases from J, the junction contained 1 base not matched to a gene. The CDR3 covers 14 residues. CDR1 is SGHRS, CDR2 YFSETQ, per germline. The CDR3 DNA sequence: TGCGCCAGCAGCTTGGGGACTAGCCCCGGGGAGCTGTTTTTT. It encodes CASSLGTSPGELFF.

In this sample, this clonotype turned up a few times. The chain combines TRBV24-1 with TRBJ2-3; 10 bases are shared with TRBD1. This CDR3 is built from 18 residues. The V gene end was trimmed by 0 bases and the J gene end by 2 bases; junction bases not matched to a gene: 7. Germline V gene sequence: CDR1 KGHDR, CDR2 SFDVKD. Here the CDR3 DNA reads TGTGCCACCAGTGATTTGGGATCGGGGACAGGGGACACAGATACGCAGTATTTT. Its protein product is CATSDLGSGTGDTDTQYF.

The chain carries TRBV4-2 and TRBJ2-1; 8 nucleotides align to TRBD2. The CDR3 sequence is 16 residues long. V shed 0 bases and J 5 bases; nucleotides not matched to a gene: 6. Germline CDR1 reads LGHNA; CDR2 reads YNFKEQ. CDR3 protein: CASSQDFSGGNNEQFF. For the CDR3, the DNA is TGTGCCAGCAGCCAAGATTTTTCGGGAGGGAACAATGAGCAGTTCTTC.

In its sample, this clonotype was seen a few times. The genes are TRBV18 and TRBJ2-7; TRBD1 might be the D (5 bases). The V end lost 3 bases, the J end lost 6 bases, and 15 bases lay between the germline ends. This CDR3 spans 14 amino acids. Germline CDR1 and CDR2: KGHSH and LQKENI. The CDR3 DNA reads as TGTGCCAGCTCACCTCGGACAAGTTCGGGCGAGCAGTACTTC. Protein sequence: CASSPRTSSGEQYF.

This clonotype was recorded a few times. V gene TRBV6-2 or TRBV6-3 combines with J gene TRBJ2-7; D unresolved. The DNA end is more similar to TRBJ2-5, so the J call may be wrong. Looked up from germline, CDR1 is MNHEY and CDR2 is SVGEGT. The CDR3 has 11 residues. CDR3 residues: CASSGVATQYF. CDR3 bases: TGTGCCAGCAGTGGAGTGGCGACCCAGTACTTC.

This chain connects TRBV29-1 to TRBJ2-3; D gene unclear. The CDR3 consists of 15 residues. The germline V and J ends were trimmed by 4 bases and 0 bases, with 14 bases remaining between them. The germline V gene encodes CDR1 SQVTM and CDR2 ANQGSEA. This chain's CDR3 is CSVVGRYPSTDTQYF. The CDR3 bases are TGCAGCGTTGTAGGACGGTACCCTAGCACAGATACGCAGTATTTT.

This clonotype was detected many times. CDR3 residues: CASSLGGSSNPLHF. Written as DNA, the CDR3 is TGTGCCAGCAGCTTGGGAGGGTCTTCTAACCCCCTCCACTTT. The chain is built from TRBV7-9 and TRBJ1-6; unclear D gene. CDR1 SEHNR and CDR2 FQNEAQ come from the germline V gene (reference sequence). V lost 3 bases and J lost 13, with 16 bases in between. The CDR3 has 14 residues. Variable domain in full (rest from reference TRBV7-9 and TRBJ1-6): DTGVSQNPRHKITKRGQNVTFRCDPISEHNRLYWYRQTLGQGPEFLTYFQNEAQLEKSRLLSDRFSAERPKGSFSTLEIQRTEQGDSAMYLCASSLGGSSNPLHFGNGTRLTVT.

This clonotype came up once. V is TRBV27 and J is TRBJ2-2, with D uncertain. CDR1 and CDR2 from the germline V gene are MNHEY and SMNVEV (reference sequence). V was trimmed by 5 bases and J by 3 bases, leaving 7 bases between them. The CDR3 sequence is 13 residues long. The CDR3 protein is CASSTWHTGELFF. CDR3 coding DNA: TGTGCCAGCAGTACATGGCACACCGGGGAGCTGTTTTTT.

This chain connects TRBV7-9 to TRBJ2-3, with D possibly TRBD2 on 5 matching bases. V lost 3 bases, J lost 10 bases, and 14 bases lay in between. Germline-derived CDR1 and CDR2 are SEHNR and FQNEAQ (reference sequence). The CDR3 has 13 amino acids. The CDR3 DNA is TGTGCCAGCAGCTTCACCCGGACTCCCGCGCAGTATTTT. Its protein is CASSFTRTPAQYF.

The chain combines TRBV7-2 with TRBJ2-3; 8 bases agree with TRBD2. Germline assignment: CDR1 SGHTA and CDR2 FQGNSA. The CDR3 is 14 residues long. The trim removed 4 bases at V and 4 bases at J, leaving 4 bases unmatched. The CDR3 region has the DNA TGTGCCAGCAGCTCGGGACTAGTCCCAGATACGCAGTATTTT. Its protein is CASSSGLVPDTQYF.

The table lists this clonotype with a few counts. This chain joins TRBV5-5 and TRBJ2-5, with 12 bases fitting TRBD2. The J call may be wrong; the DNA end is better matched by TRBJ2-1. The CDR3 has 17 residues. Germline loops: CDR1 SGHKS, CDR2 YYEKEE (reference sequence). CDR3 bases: TGTGCCAGTAAGAGGACTAGCGGGACACCTGAGGGAAATGAGCAGTTCTTC. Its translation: CASKRTSGTPEGNEQFF.

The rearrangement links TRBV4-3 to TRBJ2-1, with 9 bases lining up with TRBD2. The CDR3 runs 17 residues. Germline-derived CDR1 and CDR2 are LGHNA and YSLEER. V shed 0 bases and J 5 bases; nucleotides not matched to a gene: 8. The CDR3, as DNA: TGCGCCAGCAGCCAAGATGGAATAGCGGGAGACAACAATGAGCAGTTCTTC. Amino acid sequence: CASSQDGIAGDNNEQFF.

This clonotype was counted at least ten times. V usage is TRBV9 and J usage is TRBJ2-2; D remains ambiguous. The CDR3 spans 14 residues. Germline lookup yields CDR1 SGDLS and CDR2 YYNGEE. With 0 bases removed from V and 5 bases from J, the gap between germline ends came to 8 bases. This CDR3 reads CASSVDLGTGELFF. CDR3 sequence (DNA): TGTGCCAGCAGCGTAGATTTGGGGACCGGGGAGCTGTTTTTT.

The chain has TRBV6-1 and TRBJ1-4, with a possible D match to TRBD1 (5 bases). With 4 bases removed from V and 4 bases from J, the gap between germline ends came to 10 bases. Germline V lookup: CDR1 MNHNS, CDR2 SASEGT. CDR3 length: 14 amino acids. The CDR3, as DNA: TGTGCCAGCAGTGTGCAGGGCATTAATGAAAAACTGTTTTTT. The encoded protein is CASSVQGINEKLFF.

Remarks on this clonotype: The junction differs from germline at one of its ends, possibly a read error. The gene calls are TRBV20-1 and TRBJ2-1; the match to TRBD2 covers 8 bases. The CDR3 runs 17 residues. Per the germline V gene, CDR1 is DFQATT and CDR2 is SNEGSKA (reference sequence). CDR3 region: CSVRASSGIFSYNEQFF. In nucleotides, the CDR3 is TGCAGTGTTAGAGCGAGTAGCGGGATCTTCTCCTACAATGAGCAGTTCTTC.

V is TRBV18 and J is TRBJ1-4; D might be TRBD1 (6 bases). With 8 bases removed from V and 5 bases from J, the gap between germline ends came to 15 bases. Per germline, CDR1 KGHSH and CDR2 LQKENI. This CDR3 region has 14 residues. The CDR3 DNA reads TGTGCCAGCGCAAGGCGGGGGGGCAATGAAAAACTGTTTTTT. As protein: CASARRGGNEKLFF. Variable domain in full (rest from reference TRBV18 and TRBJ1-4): NAGVMQNPRHLVRRRGQEARLRCSPMKGHSHVYWYRQLPEEGLKFMVYLQKENIIDESGMPKERFSAEFPKEGPSILRIQQVVRGDSAAYFCASARRGGNEKLFFGSGTQLSVL.

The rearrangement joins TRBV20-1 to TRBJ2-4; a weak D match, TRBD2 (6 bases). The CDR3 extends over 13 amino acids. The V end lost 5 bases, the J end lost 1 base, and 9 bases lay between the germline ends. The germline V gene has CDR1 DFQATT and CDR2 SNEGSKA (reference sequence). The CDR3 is CSAHRGAKNIQYF. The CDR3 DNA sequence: TGCAGTGCTCATCGGGGGGCCAAAAACATTCAGTACTTC.

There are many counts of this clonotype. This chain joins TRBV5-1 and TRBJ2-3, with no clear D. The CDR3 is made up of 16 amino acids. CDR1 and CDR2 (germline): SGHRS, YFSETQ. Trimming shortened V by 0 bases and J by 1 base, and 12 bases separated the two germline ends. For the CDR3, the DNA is TGCGCCAGCAGCTTGGCTTTCGGTAGAGGCACAGATACGCAGTATTTT. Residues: CASSLAFGRGTDTQYF.

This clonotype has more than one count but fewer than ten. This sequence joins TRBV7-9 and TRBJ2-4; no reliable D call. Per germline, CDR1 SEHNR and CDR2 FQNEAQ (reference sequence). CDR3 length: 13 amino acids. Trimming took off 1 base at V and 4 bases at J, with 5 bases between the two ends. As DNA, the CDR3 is TGTGCCAGCAGCTTAGGCGGTAAAAACATTCAGTACTTC. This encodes CASSLGGKNIQYF.

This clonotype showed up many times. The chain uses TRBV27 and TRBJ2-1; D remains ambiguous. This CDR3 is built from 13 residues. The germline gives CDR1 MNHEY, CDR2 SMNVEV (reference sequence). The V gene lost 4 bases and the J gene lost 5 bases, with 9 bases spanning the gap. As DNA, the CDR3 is TGTGCCAGCAGTTCATTTAAAGACAATGAGCAGTTCTTC. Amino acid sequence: CASSSFKDNEQFF.

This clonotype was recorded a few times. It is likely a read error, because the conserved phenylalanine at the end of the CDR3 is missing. The CDR3 bases are TGTGCCAGCAGTCGGACACCCACCTTTGCAACTAATGAAAAACTGTTTTCT. The encoded protein is CASSRTPTFATNEKLFS. The J gene is TRBJ1-4, the V gene TRBV5-6; possibly TRBD1 for D (5 bases). The CDR3 contains 17 residues. The V end was cut by 5 bases, the J end by 0 bases, with 17 bases between. Germline loops: CDR1 SGHDT, CDR2 YYEEEE.

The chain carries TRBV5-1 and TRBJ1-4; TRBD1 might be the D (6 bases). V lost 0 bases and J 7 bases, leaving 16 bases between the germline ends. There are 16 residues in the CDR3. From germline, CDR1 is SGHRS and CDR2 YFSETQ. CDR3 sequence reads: CASSLAGSQGSEKLFF. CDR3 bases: TGCGCCAGCAGCTTGGCCGGAAGTCAGGGGAGTGAAAAACTGTTTTTT. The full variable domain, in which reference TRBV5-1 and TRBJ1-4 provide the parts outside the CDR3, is KAGVTQTPRYLIKTRGQQVTLSCSPISGHRSVSWYQQTPGQGLQFLFEYFSETQRNKGNFPGRFSGRQFSNSRSEMNVSTLELGDSALYLCASSLAGSQGSEKLFFGSGTQLSVL.

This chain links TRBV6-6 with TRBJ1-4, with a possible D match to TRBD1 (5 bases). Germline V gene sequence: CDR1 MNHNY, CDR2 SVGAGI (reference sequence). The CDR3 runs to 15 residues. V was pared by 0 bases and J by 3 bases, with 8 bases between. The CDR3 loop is CASSYSGTPNEKLFF. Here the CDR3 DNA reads TGTGCCAGCAGTTACTCGGGGACTCCTAATGAAAAACTGTTTTTT.

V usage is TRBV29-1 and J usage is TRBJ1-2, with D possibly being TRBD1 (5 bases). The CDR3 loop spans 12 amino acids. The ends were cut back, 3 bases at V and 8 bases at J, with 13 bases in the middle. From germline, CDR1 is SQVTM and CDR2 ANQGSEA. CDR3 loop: CSVEDGGWGYTF. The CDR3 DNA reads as TGCAGCGTTGAGGATGGGGGTTGGGGCTACACCTTC.